Following are 26 T cell receptor beta chains from one sample sequenced in a study of identifying expanded T cells in peripheral blood. Profiled with immunoSEQ multiplex PCR; TCRdb holds only in-frame clones, not every one. The sample lists about 85,000 clones, approximately 90% occurring once. Specimen: blood. Receptor source: a person aged 18-69 years in good health.

V and J are TRBV4-3 and TRBJ1-5, with D possibly being TRBD1 (6 bases). This CDR3 contains 15 residues. Germline CDR1 is LGHNA and CDR2 is YSLEER. The germline V and J ends were trimmed by 3 bases and 5 bases, with 14 bases remaining between them. CDR3 sequence reads: CASSQRAAGDQPQHF. DNA of the CDR3: TGCGCCAGCAGCCAGAGGGCCGCAGGGGATCAGCCCCAGCATTTT.

The chain has TRBV27 and TRBJ2-1; a weak D match, TRBD1 (7 bases). This CDR3 is built from 16 residues. Trimming took 4 bases from V and 7 from J, leaving 20 bases between them. The germline V gene encodes CDR1 MNHEY and CDR2 SMNVEV (reference sequence). CDR3 region: CASSSKQGTSWNEQFF. Written as DNA, the CDR3 is TGTGCCAGCAGTTCCAAACAGGGGACTTCTTGGAATGAGCAGTTCTTC.

The V and J genes are TRBV7-9 and TRBJ2-7; no definite D call. Germline V lookup: CDR1 SEHNR, CDR2 FQNEAQ (reference sequence). The CDR3 loop spans 15 amino acids. Trimming cost V 3 bases and J 9 bases, with 21 bases left between them. CDR3 coding DNA: TGTGCCAGCAGCTTCCTACTGGGTGTCGGCGCCGTGCAGTACTTC. Translation: CASSFLLGVGAVQYF.

The V and J genes are TRBV5-4 and TRBJ1-1, with D maybe TRBD1 (5 bases). CDR3 length: 13 residues. The V gene lost 3 bases and the J gene lost 4 bases, with 10 bases spanning the gap. The germline gives CDR1 SGHNT, CDR2 YYREEE (reference sequence). The CDR3 loop is CASSSGPTTEAFF. In DNA form, the CDR3 reads TGTGCCAGCAGCTCGGGACCGACCACTGAAGCTTTCTTT.

The chain carries TRBV21-1 and TRBJ1-6; the D call of TRBD1 is as the table states it, not checked on the DNA. TRBV21-1 is a recognized pseudogene. The CDR3 is 16 residues long. The CDR3 nucleotides read TGTGCCAGCAGCTCACGCAGGGGCTCCTATAATTCACCCCTCCACTTT. Translation gives CASSSRRGSYNSPLHF.

V usage is TRBV7-2 and J usage is TRBJ1-2; D not resolved. Trimming removed 2 bases at V and 6 bases at J, with 13 bases between. CDR1 and CDR2 from the germline V gene are SGHTA and FQGNSA. The CDR3 contains 14 residues. The CDR3 sequence is CASSLRDFSNGYTF. CDR3 in DNA: TGTGCCAGCAGCTTAAGGGATTTTAGTAATGGCTACACCTTC.

The V call is TRBV5-1, the J call TRBJ2-5; the D gene is possibly TRBD2 (6 bases). Per germline, CDR1 SGHRS and CDR2 YFSETQ. The CDR3 is 14 amino acids. The ends were cut back, 0 bases at V and 5 bases at J, with 11 bases in the middle. The CDR3 bases are TGCGCCAGCAGCTTGGAGCCCCGGGGGGAGACCCAGTACTTC. Translated, it gives CASSLEPRGETQYF.

The chain carries TRBV6-6 and TRBJ2-7; D ambiguous. CDR1 and CDR2 from the germline V gene are MNHNY and SVGAGI (reference sequence). The CDR3 contains 14 residues. V shed 0 bases and J shed 3 bases, with 9 bases lying between them. Here the CDR3 DNA reads TGTGCCAGCAGTTACTCGAGCCCTAGCTACGAGCAGTACTTC. This translates into CASSYSSPSYEQYF.

The chain is built from TRBV9 and TRBJ1-1; 7 bases match TRBD1. J was trimmed by 7 bases and V by 0 bases; bases with no gene match: 3. The CDR3 is made up of 13 amino acids. Germline V gene sequence: CDR1 SGDLS, CDR2 YYNGEE. The CDR3 nucleotides read TGTGCCAGCAGCGTAGAGAGGGACAGTGAAGCTTTCTTT. Residues: CASSVERDSEAFF.

V gene TRBV11-2 combines with J gene TRBJ2-1; the D gene could be TRBD1 or TRBD2 (5 bases each). Trimming pared 8 bases from V and 7 bases from J, leaving 18 bases between. In germline, CDR1 is SGHAT, CDR2 FQNNGV. This CDR3 has 14 amino acids. The CDR3: CASGQTGLGNEQFF. CDR3 nucleotide sequence: TGTGCCAGCGGCCAAACAGGACTCGGGAATGAGCAGTTCTTC.

The V call is TRBV6-4, the J call TRBJ1-3, with a tentative D call TRBD1 (6 bases). Germline CDR1 MRHNA, CDR2 SNTAGT. V gave up 8 bases and J gave up 0 bases, with 17 bases separating them. CDR3 length: 16 amino acids. The CDR3 reads CASHRVSLSSGNTIYF. In nucleotides, the CDR3 is TGTGCCAGCCACAGGGTAAGTTTGAGCTCTGGAAACACCATATATTTT.

The chain employs TRBV30 and TRBJ2-5, with D tentatively TRBD1 or TRBD2 (6 bases each). Trimming cost V 1 base and J 4 bases, with 13 bases left between them. This CDR3 contains 14 residues. In germline, CDR1 is GTSNPN, CDR2 SVGIG (reference sequence). CDR3 sequence reads: CAWSAGALGETQYF. The CDR3 nucleotides are TGTGCCTGGAGTGCGGGGGCCCTGGGAGAGACCCAGTACTTC. The variable domain in full, with the rest retrieved from reference TRBV30 and TRBJ2-5, is SQTIHQWPATLVQPVGSPLSLECTVEGTSNPNLYWYRQAAGRGLQLLFYSVGIGQISSEVPQNLSASRPQDRQFILSSKKLLLSDSGFYLCAWSAGALGETQYFGPGTRLLVL.

The chain recombines TRBV7-2 with TRBJ2-1, with 8 bases identical to TRBD2. The germline CDR1 and CDR2 sequences are SGHTA and FQGNSA. This CDR3 is built from 15 residues. V dropped 7 bases and J dropped 6; count of bases not matched to a gene: 11. Written as DNA, the CDR3 is TGTGCCAGCACCCCGGGCGGGGGGCTCACCAATGAGCAGTTCTTC. Protein: CASTPGGGLTNEQFF.

The rearrangement uses TRBV11-2 and TRBJ2-2; the D gene is possibly TRBD2 (5 bases). In germline, CDR1 is SGHAT, CDR2 FQNNGV. The CDR3 has 16 amino acids. Trimming shortened V by 3 bases and J by 5 bases, and 16 bases separated the two germline ends. CDR3 region: CASSFVRGPWTGELFF. DNA of the CDR3: TGTGCCAGCAGCTTCGTCAGAGGGCCATGGACCGGGGAGCTGTTTTTT.

This chain connects TRBV7-9 to TRBJ2-7; 7 bases agree with TRBD1. This CDR3 contains 14 residues. V lost 6 bases to trimming and J lost 3 bases; unmatched junction nucleotides: 8. Germline lookup yields CDR1 SEHNR and CDR2 FQNEAQ (reference sequence). CDR3 region: CASSLTGVDYEQYF. CDR3 bases: TGTGCCAGCAGTCTCACAGGGGTGGACTACGAGCAGTACTTC.

The CDR3 nucleotides read TGCGCCAGCAGCCAGATCGCCGGGTGGGGCGAGACCCAGTACTTC. Translating gives CASSQIAGWGETQYF. The chain carries TRBV4-3 and TRBJ2-5; a weak D match, TRBD1 (5 bases). The CDR3 length is 15 residues. V lost 3 bases to trimming and J lost 5 bases, with 16 bases between them. Germline CDR1 reads LGHNA; CDR2 reads YSLEER.

The chain joins TRBV19 to TRBJ1-1; D is perhaps TRBD1 (5 bases). The V gene's germline CDR1 is LNHDA and CDR2 SQIVND (reference sequence). The CDR3 spans 18 residues. Trimming removed 3 bases from V and 0 bases from J, with 20 bases in between. CDR3 sequence (DNA): TGTGCCAGTAGTATCCGGGGGAGAACACCTCTCATGAACACTGAAGCTTTCTTT. Encoded protein: CASSIRGRTPLMNTEAFF.

The chain combines TRBV5-1 with TRBJ2-1, with TRBD2 as a possible D gene (6 bases). The germline gives CDR1 SGHRS, CDR2 YFSETQ. The CDR3 spans 16 residues. With 6 bases removed from V and 4 bases from J, the gap between germline ends came to 20 bases. Here the CDR3 DNA reads TGCGCCAGCACCCCTCCCGAAGGTAGCGGTTACAATGAGCAGTTCTTC. It is translated as CASTPPEGSGYNEQFF.

This clone has just one count. The rearrangement joins TRBV4-2 to TRBJ1-1; 8 positions match TRBD1. V dropped 4 bases and J dropped 3; count of bases not matched to a gene: 7. Germline values: CDR1 LGHNA, CDR2 YNFKEQ. The CDR3 contains 15 residues. CDR3 region: CASSPRTGSDTEAFF. The CDR3 nucleotides read TGTGCCAGCAGCCCAAGGACAGGGTCAGACACTGAAGCTTTCTTT.

V and J are TRBV11-3 and TRBJ2-5, with no clear D. There are 15 residues in the CDR3. V was pared by 7 bases and J by 5 bases, with 20 bases between. The germline V gene encodes CDR1 SGHNT and CDR2 YENEEA. Here the CDR3 reads CASTPFKLGVETQYF. As DNA, the CDR3 is TGTGCCAGCACCCCGTTTAAGCTTGGGGTCGAGACCCAGTACTTC.

V is TRBV18 and J is TRBJ2-5; D uncertain. This CDR3 region has 12 residues. The germline V gene encodes CDR1 KGHSH and CDR2 LQKENI. V gave up 3 bases and J gave up 7 bases, with 9 bases separating them. Here the CDR3 reads CASSPAGGTQYF. The CDR3 nucleotides are TGTGCCAGCTCACCGGCTGGCGGGACCCAGTACTTC.

The chain has TRBV4-1 and TRBJ2-5; 11 nucleotides align to TRBD2. From germline, CDR1 is MGHRA and CDR2 YSYEKL. Trimming removed 0 bases from V and 4 bases from J; junction bases left unmatched: 4. This CDR3 is built from 16 residues. The CDR3 nucleotides are TGCGCCAGCAGCCAAGAGGGTAGCGGGGGGGCAGAGACCCAGTACTTC. As protein: CASSQEGSGGAETQYF.

The chain couples TRBV18 to TRBJ1-5; 8 bases line up with TRBD1. J lost 6 bases, V lost 1 base, and 8 bases had no gene match. The CDR3 runs 16 residues. Germline V gene lookup returns CDR1 KGHSH and CDR2 LQKENI. The CDR3 reads CASSPLGRTGLQPQHF. CDR3 DNA sequence: TGTGCCAGCTCACCACTTGGGCGGACAGGGCTTCAGCCCCAGCATTTT.

V is TRBV7-2 and J is TRBJ1-4; unclear D gene. V was clipped by 6 bases and J by 3 bases, with 11 bases between them. The CDR3 has 14 amino acids. From germline, CDR1 is SGHTA and CDR2 FQGNSA. CDR3: CASSPGGANEKLFF. The CDR3 nucleotides read TGTGCCAGCAGTCCAGGCGGAGCTAATGAAAAACTGTTTTTT. Combining the CDR3 with reference TRBV7-2 and TRBJ1-4 gives the whole variable domain GAGVSQSPSNKVTEKGKDVELRCDPISGHTALYWYRQSLGQGLEFLIYFQGNSAPDKSGLPSDRFSAERTGGSVSTLTIQRTQQEDSAVYLCASSPGGANEKLFFGSGTQLSVL.

The chain joins TRBV5-1 to TRBJ1-1, with D uncertain. Germline assignment: CDR1 SGHRS and CDR2 YFSETQ. The CDR3 extends over 15 amino acids. The V end was cut by 4 bases, the J end by 3 bases, with 16 bases between. Here the CDR3 reads CASSPRGSGDTEAFF. The CDR3 bases are TGCGCCAGCAGCCCCCGTGGCAGTGGGGACACTGAAGCTTTCTTT. Full variable domain (missing parts from reference TRBV5-1 and TRBJ1-1): KAGVTQTPRYLIKTRGQQVTLSCSPISGHRSVSWYQQTPGQGLQFLFEYFSETQRNKGNFPGRFSGRQFSNSRSEMNVSTLELGDSALYLCASSPRGSGDTEAFFGQGTRLTVV.

The chain joins TRBV13 to TRBJ2-2, with D perhaps matching TRBD2 (5 bases). Germline lookup yields CDR1 PRHDT and CDR2 FYEKMQ (reference sequence). V lost 2 bases and J lost 0, with 10 bases in between. The CDR3 consists of 16 residues. The CDR3 coding sequence is TGTGCCAGCAGCTTAAGGGTAGCGACGAACACCGGGGAGCTGTTTTTT. It is translated as CASSLRVATNTGELFF.